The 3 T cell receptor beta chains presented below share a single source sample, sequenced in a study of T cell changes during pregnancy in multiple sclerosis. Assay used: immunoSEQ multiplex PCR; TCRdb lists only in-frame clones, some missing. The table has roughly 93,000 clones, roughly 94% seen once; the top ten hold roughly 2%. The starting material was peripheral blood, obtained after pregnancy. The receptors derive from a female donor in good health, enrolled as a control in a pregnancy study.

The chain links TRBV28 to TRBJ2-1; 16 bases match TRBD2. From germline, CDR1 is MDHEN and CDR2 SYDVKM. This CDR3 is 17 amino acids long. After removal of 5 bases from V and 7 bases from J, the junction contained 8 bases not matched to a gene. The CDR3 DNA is TGTGCCAGCAGTCCGGGACTAGCGGGGGGGCCTTGGAATGAGCAGTTCTTC. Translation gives CASSPGLAGGPWNEQFF.

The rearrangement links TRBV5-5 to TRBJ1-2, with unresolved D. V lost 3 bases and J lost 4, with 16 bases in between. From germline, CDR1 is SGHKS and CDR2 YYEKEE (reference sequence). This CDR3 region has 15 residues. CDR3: CASSSERYVGYGYTF. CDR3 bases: TGTGCCAGCAGCTCCGAGCGGTACGTTGGCTATGGCTACACCTTC.

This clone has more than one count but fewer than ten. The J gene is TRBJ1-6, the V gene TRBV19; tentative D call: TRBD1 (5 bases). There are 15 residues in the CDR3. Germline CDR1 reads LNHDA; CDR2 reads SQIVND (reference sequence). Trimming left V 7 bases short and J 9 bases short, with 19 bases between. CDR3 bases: TGTGCCAGTACCCTCGGACAAGGGCTGGGTTCACCCCTCCACTTT. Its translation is CASTLGQGLGSPLHF.